This T cell receptor beta chain came from a study of blood T cell repertoires in COVID-19. As processed by the authors: The assay estimated nucleated cells by amplifying reference gene primers. Data came from immunoSEQ multiplex PCR; TCRdb stores just in-frame clones and leaves some out. The DNA was the basis for D and trimming; V, J and clone size are from that table. In the table there are around 250,000 clones, roughly four fifths of which are singletons. The germline CDR1 and CDR2 sequences are SGHTA and FQGNSA. V shed 5 bases and J 4 bases; nucleotides not matched to a gene: 6. CDR3 length: 15 amino acids.

Sequencing used peripheral blood. The J gene is TRBJ2-1, the V gene TRBV7-2; 9 bases agree with TRBD2. This TCR came from a woman between 18 and 29 years old with acute or convalescent COVID-19. Written as DNA, the CDR3 is TGTGCCAGCAGCCCAGCGGGGGGCGCTTACAATGAGCAGTTCTTC. It encodes CASSPAGGAYNEQFF.